This T cell receptor beta chain comes out of a study of shared clonotypes between healthy human individuals (TCRdb year 2020). About the investigation overall: The cohort included a few men and a couple of women between 18 and 49 years of age. Between about 0.94 and 10 billion PBMCs per donor were obtained by leukapheresis. To increase sequencing depth and limit assay-specific biases, TCR repertoire library preparation and sequencing were carried out by different laboratories using diverse techniques. Blood TCR repertoires of about 5 healthy adults were deeply sequenced to estimate repertoire size and the extent of clonotype sharing between individuals. Per donor, three plates each were used for CD4 naive and CD4 memory, two for CD8 naive, and one for CD8 memory.

The donors were healthy, HIV-negative adults who had no recently reported acute infections or vaccinations. Only Caucasian adults living in Nashville, Tennessee, USA were represented among the donors. CD4+ T cells were enriched through magnetic negative selection, after which naive cells were positively selected on CD45RA and the remaining negative fraction served as the memory subset. After blood collection by leukapheresis, PBMCs were isolated using Ficoll-Histopaque density gradient centrifugation and then cryopreserved in the vapor phase of liquid nitrogen. Analytical flow cytometry was used to check the purity and quantity of each magnetically sorted T cell population. Each sorted fraction had its genomic DNA isolated and then quantified by UV absorbance on a Nanodrop 2000c. The germline V gene specifies SGHTA as CDR1 and FQGNSA as CDR2. Germline trimming amounts to 2 bases on V and 6 bases on J, with 2 as the count of junction bases outside the gene matches. The CDR3 runs 15 residues from the cysteine to the phenylalanine. CDR3 DNA only is kept here, 45 bases in frame from base 1.

A note on this clone: Its binding antigen is unknown. The sample holds no much larger clone one base away, and base qualities are not on file. The sample has other DNA sequences that encode this CDR3 too.

Findings and caveats that apply to the study as a whole: Higher generation probabilities were observed for clonotypes shared by all four sorted-subset donors than for non-shared clonotypes. Across four donors, approximately 5% of naive CD4, approximately 3.6% of naive CD8, 2.3% of memory CD4, and around 0.4% of memory CD8 clonotypes were shared. Sampling was restricted to blood, and TCR repertoires in tissue are likely to differ from TCR repertoires in blood. Based on pairwise subsampling, the degree of clonotype sharing among donors was expected to be affected by sequencing depth. Larger estimated clonotype richness was generally found for naive subsets than for memory subsets. Because the study included only a small number of donors, the genetic and exposure-history diversity represented was limited. Rarefaction of sorted-subset datasets indicated incomplete sequencing despite the large sequencing depth.

TCR CDR3 regions were amplified from genomic DNA by multiplex PCR using the deep immunoSEQ assay. Extracted genomic DNA from each cell subset was distributed evenly across all wells of several immunoSEQ 96-well plates, and each plate was treated as a replicate. For sorted subsets, each replicate PCR was loaded with approximately 200 ng genomic DNA, equivalent to 25,000 to 35,000 T cell genomes. Purified libraries were quantified with a Qubit 3.0 fluorometer, sized on a Bioanalyzer 2100, and re-quantified with the KAPA Library Quantification kit. Each immunoSEQ 96-well plate was sequenced on its own single-read 150-cycle Illumina NextSeq 550 flow cell. The original methods were these. Because the immunoSEQ output included only junctional sequences and no quality scores, the filtering could not be the same as the filtering used for full-length reads. Sequences were annotated with PyIR, a Python wrapper for IgBLAST v1.9, and V/J genes and CDR3 were assigned using IMGT germline references. Reads were removed for weak V/J assignments (E-value above 1e-6), missing CDR3, stop codons, out-of-frame junctions, or ambiguous translated residues. V3J clonotypes were defined by identical inferred V gene, J gene, and CDR3 amino acid sequence. The percentage overlap between two repertoires was calculated by dividing the number of shared unique clonotypes by the size of the smaller repertoire. RTK rarefaction, the Chao1 estimator, and Recon v2.1 estimates of unobserved clonotypes were used to assess repertoire richness. Generation probabilities for all TCRbeta clonotypes obtained by the gDNA method from several donors were computed using OLGA. This is the immuneACCESS table as TCRdb keeps it, with only in-frame sequences that have V and J called. A part of the clones is gone; compared with another copy, unresolved V genes explain less than half, and the rest is unexplained. V, J and clone size are those of that table, while D and trimming were read from the DNA. Present in this sample are more than 2,000,000 clones, approximately 95% of which were seen just once. Roughly 0.36% of the sample is held by the ten biggest clonotypes.

The rearrangement combines TRBV7-2 with TRBJ1-4; TRBD1 agrees with 11 junctional bases. The clonotype comes from a man between 18 and 29 years old in good health. Some clones in this sample may be carry-over from other donors' samples. The specimen sequenced was naive CD4+ T cells from PBMCs. The meaning of the sample's cell subset or site label: CD45RA+ positively selected. The DNA sequence is given as TGTGCCAGCAGCTTAAGGGACAGGGGGGATGAAAAACTGTTTTTT. Its protein reads: CASSLRDRGDEKLFF.